One sample yielded the 10 T cell receptor beta chains listed below, sequenced in a study of shared clonotypes between healthy human individuals. Cells designated naive CD8 were CD45RO-negative and were positively selected for CCR7, with terminally differentiated effector memory CD45RA+ cells excluded. Data came from immunoSEQ multiplex PCR; TCRdb stores just in-frame clones and leaves some out. The sample shows 2 million to 2.5 million clones, roughly 91% of them seen only once. Sequencing used naive CD8+ T cells from PBMCs. The source of these receptors is a man between 18 and 29 years old in good health. Some clones in this sample may be carry-over from other donors' samples.

J is TRBJ1-2 and V is TRBV4-1; D remains ambiguous. Germline CDR1 and CDR2: MGHRA and YSYEKL. There are 13 residues in the CDR3. Trimming took off 4 bases at V and 4 bases at J, with 10 bases between the two ends. The CDR3 reads CASSREVSYGYTF. CDR3 DNA: TGCGCCAGCAGCCGTGAGGTGTCCTATGGCTACACCTTC.

J is TRBJ2-3 and V is TRBV4-3, with 7 bases that match TRBD2. V dropped 1 base and J dropped 2; count of bases not matched to a gene: 15. The CDR3 contains 19 residues. Germline loops: CDR1 LGHNA, CDR2 YSLEER. CDR3 loop: CASSQGWVASGEFTDTQYF. CDR3 in DNA: TGCGCCAGCAGCCAAGGGTGGGTCGCTAGCGGAGAATTCACAGATACGCAGTATTTT.

V and J are TRBV11-2 and TRBJ2-1; the match to TRBD1 covers 10 bases. The germline V gene encodes CDR1 SGHAT and CDR2 FQNNGV. CDR3 length: 15 amino acids. Trimming at V came to 4 bases and at J to 7 bases, leaving 7 bases not matched to a gene. The CDR3 DNA reads as TGTGCCAGCAGCTCCCGGGACAGGGGTAGGAATGAGCAGTTCTTC. It specifies CASSSRDRGRNEQFF. The variable domain in full, completed from reference TRBV11-2 and TRBJ2-1, reads EAGVAQSPRYKIIEKRQSVAFWCNPISGHATLYWYQQILGQGPKLLIQFQNNGVVDDSQLPKDRFSAERLKGVDSTLKIQPAKLEDSAVYLCASSSRDRGRNEQFFGPGTRLTVL.

DNA for the CDR3: TGTGCCAGCAGCAGGACAGGGCGGAGCACTGAAGCTTTCTTT. The encoded protein is CASSRTGRSTEAFF. The J gene is TRBJ1-1, the V gene TRBV28; 8 nucleotides agree with TRBD1. The CDR3 is made up of 14 amino acids. In germline, CDR1 is MDHEN, CDR2 SYDVKM. J was trimmed by 4 bases and V by 6 bases; bases with no gene match: 7.

The chain joins TRBV28 to TRBJ1-2; perhaps TRBD1 as D (5 bases). CDR3 length: 14 amino acids. CDR1 MDHEN and CDR2 SYDVKM come from the germline V gene. The germline V and J ends were trimmed by 6 bases and 4 bases, with 15 bases remaining between them. Here the CDR3 DNA reads TGTGCCAGCAGCCTCGGGGGGGAGGGCTATGGCTACACCTTC. Amino acids: CASSLGGEGYGYTF.

As regards this clone: This sample also contains other DNA sequences that code for the same CDR3. As DNA, the CDR3 is TGTGCCAGCAGTTTGGGTCCCACAGATACGCAGTATTTT. Translated, it gives CASSLGPTDTQYF. The rearrangement links TRBV28 to TRBJ2-3; D ambiguous. V gave up 3 bases and J gave up 2 bases, with 6 bases separating them. Germline V lookup: CDR1 MDHEN, CDR2 SYDVKM. The CDR3 has 13 residues.

The chain combines TRBV2 with TRBJ2-2; tentatively, D is TRBD2 (6 bases). The CDR3 extends over 16 amino acids. V lost 10 bases and J lost 1, with 19 bases in between. The V gene's germline CDR1 is SNHLY and CDR2 FYNNEI. The CDR3: CAITGGADKNTGELFF. CDR3 nucleotide sequence: TGTGCCATAACAGGAGGGGCGGACAAGAACACCGGGGAGCTGTTTTTT.

The chain is built from TRBV5-6 and TRBJ2-7; maybe TRBD1 (6 bases). Trimming took 4 bases from V and 1 from J, leaving 12 bases between them. The germline V gene encodes CDR1 SGHDT and CDR2 YYEEEE. This CDR3 contains 14 residues. The CDR3 region is CASSQGLSSYEQYF. The CDR3 DNA follows: TGTGCCAGCAGCCAGGGGCTTAGTTCCTACGAGCAGTACTTC. The complete variable domain, with remaining parts taken from reference TRBV5-6 and TRBJ2-7, reads DAGVTQSPTHLIKTRGQQVTLRCSPKSGHDTVSWYQQALGQGPQFIFQYYEEEERQRGNFPDRFSGHQFPNYSSELNVNALLLGDSALYLCASSQGLSSYEQYFGPGTRLTVT.

V is TRBV4-1 and J is TRBJ2-1; D gene ambiguous. The length of the CDR3 is 14 residues. Trimming took off 9 bases at V and 6 bases at J, with 18 bases between the two ends. The germline V gene encodes CDR1 MGHRA and CDR2 YSYEKL. In DNA form, the CDR3 reads TGCGCCAGTCGGGTGGGCCCCTGGGTCAATGAGCAGTTCTTC. Translating gives CASRVGPWVNEQFF.

The chain uses TRBV7-3 and TRBJ2-3; D perhaps matches TRBD1 (6 bases). CDR1 is SGHTA, CDR2 FQGTGA, per germline. The CDR3 sequence is 15 residues long. The V end was cut by 0 bases, the J end by 4 bases, with 11 bases between. CDR3 nucleotide sequence: TGTGCCAGCAGCTTAACACAGGGAGTTGCAGATACGCAGTATTTT. This translates into CASSLTQGVADTQYF.